One and the same sample provided the 10 T cell receptor beta chains below, sequenced in a study of blood T cell repertoires in COVID-19. The assay was immunoSEQ multiplex PCR, and TCRdb's table has in-frame clones only and misses some. The sample records about 230,000 clones, roughly 80% being singletons. The source material was peripheral blood. The source is a woman aged 65 to 85 with active or convalescent COVID-19.

This chain joins TRBV24-1 and TRBJ1-5; D unresolved. The CDR3 runs to 16 residues. Trimming removed 4 bases from V and 7 bases from J, with 19 bases in between. The germline gives CDR1 KGHDR, CDR2 SFDVKD. CDR3 amino acids: CATSDHRTGKGQPQHF. CDR3 DNA: TGTGCCACCAGTGACCATAGGACGGGGAAAGGCCAGCCCCAGCATTTT.

V is TRBV5-1 and J is TRBJ2-5, with 7 bases lining up with TRBD1. Trimming removed 0 bases from V and 3 bases from J; junction bases left unmatched: 2. The CDR3 runs to 14 residues. CDR1 and CDR2 (germline): SGHRS, YFSETQ. The CDR3 DNA follows: TGCGCCAGCAGCTTGGGAGGGACAGAAGAGACCCAGTACTTC. Translation: CASSLGGTEETQYF.

V is TRBV11-3 and J is TRBJ2-1; D is undetermined. Germline values: CDR1 SGHNT, CDR2 YENEEA. V lost 0 bases to trimming and J lost 5 bases, with 8 bases between them. CDR3 length equals 14 residues. The CDR3 bases are TGTGCCAGCAGCTTAGAGTCGAGGAACAATGAGCAGTTCTTC. It specifies CASSLESRNNEQFF.

The V gene is TRBV4-3, the J gene TRBJ1-6; no clear D gene. CDR1 is LGHNA and CDR2 is YSLEER in the germline V gene. The length of the CDR3 is 16 residues. V gave up 0 bases and J gave up 3 bases, with 9 bases separating them. CDR3 amino acids: CASSQDPRSYNSPLHF. Written as DNA, the CDR3 is TGCGCCAGCAGCCAAGATCCACGGAGCTATAATTCACCCCTCCACTTT.

This clone was picked up a small number of times. This chain uses TRBV27 with TRBJ2-1; 9 bases align to TRBD1. The trim removed 7 bases at V and 4 bases at J, leaving 8 bases unmatched. CDR3 length equals 15 residues. The germline V gene encodes CDR1 MNHEY and CDR2 SMNVEV (reference sequence). The chain's CDR3 is CASNPSGQGYNEQFF. The CDR3 coding sequence is TGTGCCAGCAACCCCTCCGGACAGGGGTACAATGAGCAGTTCTTC.

The chain uses TRBV2 and TRBJ2-1; possible D gene TRBD2, 6 bases. Germline CDR1 and CDR2: SNHLY and FYNNEI. The V and J ends lost 7 bases and 2 bases respectively, with 12 bases between them. There are 14 residues in the CDR3. The CDR3 region has the DNA TGTGCCAGCAAATCGGGACTGGCCTACAATGAGCAGTTCTTC. The encoded protein is CASKSGLAYNEQFF.

The J gene is TRBJ1-5, the V gene TRBV6-5; unclear D gene. The CDR3 is 15 amino acids. CDR1 is MNHEY, CDR2 SVGAGI, per germline. With 7 bases removed from V and 4 bases from J, the gap between germline ends came to 17 bases. The CDR3 DNA sequence: TGTGCCAGCACCCCGCGGCAGGCGGGTAATCAGCCCCAGCATTTT. It specifies CASTPRQAGNQPQHF.

The chain links TRBV9 to TRBJ2-1; 8 bases are a match to TRBD2. V dropped 0 bases and J dropped 2; count of bases not matched to a gene: 4. The CDR3 has 16 residues. The germline V gene has CDR1 SGDLS and CDR2 YYNGEE. CDR3 in amino acids: CASSVAGTSAYNEQFF. CDR3 sequence (DNA): TGTGCCAGCAGCGTAGCAGGGACTAGTGCCTACAATGAGCAGTTCTTC.

The CDR3 DNA sequence: TGTGCCAGCAGCTTAGCTTTCGCTAGCGGGAGCACAGATACGCAGTATTTT. Protein sequence: CASSLAFASGSTDTQYF. The genes are TRBV7-8 and TRBJ2-3; 8 nucleotides align to TRBD2. The CDR3 runs to 17 residues. Germline-derived CDR1 and CDR2 are SGHVS and FQNEAQ. Unmatched junction bases numbered 5, after V lost 0 bases and J lost 0 bases.

J is TRBJ1-3 and V is TRBV7-8; D is perhaps TRBD1 (6 bases). Deletions cut 5 bases from V and 3 bases from J, with 14 bases between. In germline, CDR1 is SGHVS, CDR2 FQNEAQ. This CDR3 has 15 amino acids. The CDR3 DNA reads as TGTGCCAGCAGCGGACGTACAGGGTTTGGAAACACCATATATTTT. Its protein is CASSGRTGFGNTIYF.